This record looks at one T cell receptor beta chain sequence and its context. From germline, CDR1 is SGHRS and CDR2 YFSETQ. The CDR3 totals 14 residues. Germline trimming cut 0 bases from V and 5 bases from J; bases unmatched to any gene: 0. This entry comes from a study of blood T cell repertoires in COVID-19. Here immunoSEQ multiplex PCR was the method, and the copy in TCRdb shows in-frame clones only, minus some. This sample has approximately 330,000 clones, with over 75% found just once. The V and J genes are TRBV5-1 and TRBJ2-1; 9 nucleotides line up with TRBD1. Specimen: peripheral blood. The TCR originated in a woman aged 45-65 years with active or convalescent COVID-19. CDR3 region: CASSLGDRDNEQFF. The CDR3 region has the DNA TGCGCCAGCAGCTTGGGGGACAGGGACAATGAGCAGTTCTTC.